The clone carrying this T cell receptor (beta chain) was seen a handful of times. Antigen specificity is unknown. The investigators reverse transcribed all of the isolated RNA, so they sequenced expressed TCRB transcripts. Sequenced by immunoSEQ multiplex PCR; TCRdb stores in-frame clones only, minus some. This sample yields some 360,000 clones, of which 15% to 20% are seen a single time; around 0.045% belongs to the top ten. The sample originates from a study of beta chain features in type 1 diabetes. Findings and limits, study-wide: Within patients, naive, central memory and Treg TCRB repertoires seemed more similar than within healthy donors. Type 1 diabetes patients showed fewer insertions and more deletions at VDJ junctions. Type 1 diabetes patients had TCRB CDR3s that were shorter (moderately but significantly so) in all four CD4+ subsets.

This receptor was taken from a woman younger than 30 in good health. The sample taken for sequencing was naive CD4+ T cells from blood.

The CDR3, as DNA: TGTGCCAGCAGTGGAGAGGCTGAAGCTTTCTTT. It is translated as CASSGEAEAFF. The chain has TRBV2 and TRBJ1-1; D is unclear. The CDR3 is 11 amino acids. V gave up 4 bases and J gave up 6 bases, with 6 bases separating them. Germline V lookup: CDR1 SNHLY, CDR2 FYNNEI. Based on the CDR3 plus reference TRBV2 and TRBJ1-1, the full variable domain is EPEVTQTPSHQVTQMGQEVILRCVPISNHLYFYWYRQILGQKVEFLVSFYNNEISEKSEIFDDQFSVERPDGSNFTLKIRSTKLEDSAMYFCASSGEAEAFFGQGTRLTVV.